This entry concerns a single T cell receptor (beta chain). Its antigen is not identified. The sample belongs to a study of cytomegalovirus exposure and HLA in healthy donors. Primers included in the PCR were 60 Vbeta and 13 Jbeta primers. Libraries were prepared by immunoSEQ multiplex PCR; TCRdb keeps only in-frame clonotypes and omits some of them. The data contain over 130,000 clones, 82% of them singletons. Study outcomes and limitations: The study listed roughly 150 cytomegalovirus-associated TCR beta chains. Specificity of three CMV-associated chains for CMV antigens was verified in vitro.

Germline V gene sequence: CDR1 SGHDT, CDR2 YYEEEE. V shed 4 bases, J shed 3 bases, and the junction held 16 bases outside the gene matches. There are 18 residues in the CDR3. This chain connects TRBV5-6 to TRBJ2-5; TRBD1 agrees at 9 bases. The sequencing sample was made of PBMCs. The origin of this receptor is a male donor in good health and CMV-seronegative. In DNA form, the CDR3 reads TGTGCCAGCAGCCCCGGCAGGGACAGGGTGAGGTCCGAAGAGACCCAGTACTTC. Its translation: CASSPGRDRVRSEETQYF.